The 2 T cell receptor beta chains below were found in one sample sequenced in a study of CD4 T cells in relation to SARS-CoV-2 and coronaviruses. Their antigens are not known. Some clones are missing from TCRdb's copy, which holds only in-frame ones; the method was immunoSEQ multiplex PCR. Among about 24,000 clones listed, around 76% were seen once. CD4+ T cells from unexposed donors were obtained before the COVID-19 pandemic (2011-2018). CD4+ T cells were isolated from the cells after more than nine days of culture. Sequences were obtained from CD4+ T cells from PBMCs, cultured in vitro. The source is a human donor in good health.

J is TRBJ1-5 and V is TRBV9; 12 nucleotides match TRBD1. The CDR3 loop spans 17 amino acids. V shed 3 bases and J 5 bases; nucleotides not matched to a gene: 9. Germline-derived CDR1 and CDR2 are SGDLS and YYNGEE. The CDR3 reads CASSGGPGTGGYQPQHF. The CDR3 bases are TGTGCCAGCAGCGGTGGTCCCGGGACAGGGGGCTATCAGCCCCAGCATTTT.

The chain links TRBV6-4 to TRBJ2-1; TRBD2 matches at 10 bases. Germline lookup yields CDR1 MRHNA and CDR2 SNTAGT. The ends lost 3 bases at V and 6 bases at J; junction bases unmatched: 5. CDR3 size: 15 residues. The CDR3, as DNA: TGTGCCAGCAGTGAAGCTAGCGGGAGCTCCAATGAGCAGTTCTTC. Encoded protein: CASSEASGSSNEQFF.